This entry concerns a single T cell receptor (beta chain). Germline assignment: CDR1 MDHEN and CDR2 SYDVKM. The CDR3 is made up of 13 amino acids. Trimming removed 5 bases from V and 2 bases from J, with 7 bases in between. The PCR had 60 Vbeta and 13 Jbeta primers. Profiling relied on immunoSEQ multiplex PCR, and the TCRdb table lists in-frame clones only, not all of them. Seen here are some 120,000 clones, approximately 84% observed once, and the top ten hold about 0.25%. The data originate from a study of cytomegalovirus exposure and HLA in healthy donors. This chain joins TRBV28 and TRBJ1-3; D remains ambiguous. The sequence derives from a man in his forties or fifties in good health and CMV-seronegative. The source material was PBMCs. In DNA form, the CDR3 reads TGTGCCAGCAGTAGGAGCCCTGGAAACACCATATATTTT. Residues: CASSRSPGNTIYF.